The TCR beta chain under discussion was sequenced for a study of blood T cell repertoires in COVID-19. Whole-study context: The origin of the acute and convalescent COVID-19 samples was the United States, Italy and Spain.

The CDR3 length is 13 residues. Germline V lookup: CDR1 MDHEN, CDR2 SYDVKM. V lost 8 bases to trimming and J lost 1 base, with 11 bases between them. Repertoires were generated with immunoSEQ multiplex PCR, while TCRdb's copy carries only in-frame clones and drops some. The table has about 370,000 clones, roughly nine tenths seen once. Everyone who took part was about 18 to 90 years old, and they came from some 23 US areas. Self-reported history from a screening survey and questionnaire set each donor's cohort. The receptor comes from a man aged 18 to 35 who had recovered from COVID-19. The sample taken for sequencing was PBMCs or T cells enriched from blood (not recorded which). The chain recombines TRBV28 with TRBJ1-2; a weak D match, TRBD1 (5 bases). CDR3 nucleotide sequence: TGTGCCAGCGGACGACAGAATAACTATGGCTACACCTTC. This gives the protein CASGRQNNYGYTF.